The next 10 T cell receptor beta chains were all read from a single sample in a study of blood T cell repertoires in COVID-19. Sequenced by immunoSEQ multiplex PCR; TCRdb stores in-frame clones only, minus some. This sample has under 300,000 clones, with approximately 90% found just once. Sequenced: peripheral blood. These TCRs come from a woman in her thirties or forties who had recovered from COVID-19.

The CDR3 protein is CAISAGDRVTQPQHF. In DNA form, the CDR3 reads TGTGCCATCTCCGCTGGGGACAGGGTAACTCAGCCCCAGCATTTT. The rearrangement joins TRBV28 to TRBJ1-5; TRBD1 matches at 9 bases. The V gene's germline CDR1 is MDHEN and CDR2 SYDVKM. The CDR3 covers 15 residues. V lost 10 bases, J lost 6 bases, and 13 bases stayed unmatched.

Here the CDR3 DNA reads TGTGCCAGCAGCCTCCCAAGTTGGGACACCTACTCCTACGAGCAGTACTTC. It specifies CASSLPSWDTYSYEQYF. The J gene is TRBJ2-7, the V gene TRBV7-9; D might be TRBD1 (6 bases). Per the germline V gene, CDR1 is SEHNR and CDR2 is FQNEAQ (reference sequence). With 5 bases removed from V and 0 bases from J, the gap between germline ends came to 20 bases. This CDR3 has 17 residues.

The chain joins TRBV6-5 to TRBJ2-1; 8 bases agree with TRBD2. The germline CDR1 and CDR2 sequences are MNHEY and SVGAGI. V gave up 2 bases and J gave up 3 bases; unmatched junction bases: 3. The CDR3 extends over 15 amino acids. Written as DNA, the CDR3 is TGTGCCAGCAGTTACATGGGGACTAGCTACAATGAGCAGTTCTTC. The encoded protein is CASSYMGTSYNEQFF.

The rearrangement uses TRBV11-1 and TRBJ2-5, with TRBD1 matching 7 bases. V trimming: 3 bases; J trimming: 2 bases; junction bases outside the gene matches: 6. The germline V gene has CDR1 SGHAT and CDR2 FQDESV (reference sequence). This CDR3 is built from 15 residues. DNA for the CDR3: TGTGCCAGCAGCTTTTACAGGGGCCCACAAGAGACCCAGTACTTC. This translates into CASSFYRGPQETQYF.

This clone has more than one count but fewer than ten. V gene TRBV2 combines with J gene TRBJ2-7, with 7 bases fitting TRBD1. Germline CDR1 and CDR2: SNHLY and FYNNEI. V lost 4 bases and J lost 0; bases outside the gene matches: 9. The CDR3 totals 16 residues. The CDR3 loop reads CASSALGQPISYEQYF. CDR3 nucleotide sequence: TGTGCCAGCAGTGCTTTGGGACAGCCAATCTCCTACGAGCAGTACTTC. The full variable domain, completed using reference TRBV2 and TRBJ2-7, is EPEVTQTPSHQVTQMGQEVILRCVPISNHLYFYWYRQILGQKVEFLVSFYNNEISEKSEIFDDQFSVERPDGSNFTLKIRSTKLEDSAMYFCASSALGQPISYEQYFGPGTRLTVT.

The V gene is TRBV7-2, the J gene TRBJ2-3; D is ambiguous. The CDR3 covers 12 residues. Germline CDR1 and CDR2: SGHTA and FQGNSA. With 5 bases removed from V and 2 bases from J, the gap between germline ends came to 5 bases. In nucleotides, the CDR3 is TGTGCCAGCAGCCTCTACACAGATACGCAGTATTTT. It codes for CASSLYTDTQYF.

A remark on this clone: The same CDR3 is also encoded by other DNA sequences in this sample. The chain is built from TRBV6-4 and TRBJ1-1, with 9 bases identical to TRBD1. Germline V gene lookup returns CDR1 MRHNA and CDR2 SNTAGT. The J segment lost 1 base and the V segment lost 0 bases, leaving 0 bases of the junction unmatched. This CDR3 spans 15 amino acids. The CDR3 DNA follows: TGTGCCAGCAGTGACTCGACAGGGGGGAACACTGAAGCTTTCTTT. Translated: CASSDSTGGNTEAFF.

CDR3 coding DNA: TGTGCCACCAGTGATCAACCCCTTAACGCCTTACAGGGTCGCGACGAGACCCAGTACTTC. This encodes CATSDQPLNALQGRDETQYF. V usage is TRBV24-1 and J usage is TRBJ2-5; D is perhaps TRBD1 (6 bases). Germline lookup yields CDR1 KGHDR and CDR2 SFDVKD. The CDR3 covers 20 residues. V lost 3 bases and J 5 bases, leaving 30 bases between the germline ends.

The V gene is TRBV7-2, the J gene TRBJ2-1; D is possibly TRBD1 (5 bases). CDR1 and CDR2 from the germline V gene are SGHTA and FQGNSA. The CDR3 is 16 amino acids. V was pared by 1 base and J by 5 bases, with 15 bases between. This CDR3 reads CASSLGGAGRHNEQFF. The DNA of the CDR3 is TGTGCCAGCAGCTTAGGGGGCGCCGGACGCCACAATGAGCAGTTCTTC. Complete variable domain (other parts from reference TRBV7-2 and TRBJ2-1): GAGVSQSPSNKVTEKGKDVELRCDPISGHTALYWYRQSLGQGLEFLIYFQGNSAPDKSGLPSDRFSAERTGGSVSTLTIQRTQQEDSAVYLCASSLGGAGRHNEQFFGPGTRLTVL.

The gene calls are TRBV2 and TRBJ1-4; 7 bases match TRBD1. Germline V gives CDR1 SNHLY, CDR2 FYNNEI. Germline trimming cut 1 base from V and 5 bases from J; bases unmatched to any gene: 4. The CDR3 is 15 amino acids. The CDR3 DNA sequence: TGTGCCAGCAGTGAAGGGACAGGCTTCAATGAAAAACTGTTTTTT. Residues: CASSEGTGFNEKLFF. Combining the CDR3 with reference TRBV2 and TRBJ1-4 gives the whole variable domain EPEVTQTPSHQVTQMGQEVILRCVPISNHLYFYWYRQILGQKVEFLVSFYNNEISEKSEIFDDQFSVERPDGSNFTLKIRSTKLEDSAMYFCASSEGTGFNEKLFFGSGTQLSVL.